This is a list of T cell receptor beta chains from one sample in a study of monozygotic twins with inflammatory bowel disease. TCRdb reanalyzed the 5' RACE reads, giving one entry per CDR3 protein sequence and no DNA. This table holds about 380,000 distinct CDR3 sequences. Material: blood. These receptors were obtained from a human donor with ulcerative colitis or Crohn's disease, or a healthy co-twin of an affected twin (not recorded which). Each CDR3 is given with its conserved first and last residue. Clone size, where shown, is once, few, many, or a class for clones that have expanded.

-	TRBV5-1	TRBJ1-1	CASSLTGSGTEAFF
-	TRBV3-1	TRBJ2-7	CASSPPARPYEQYF
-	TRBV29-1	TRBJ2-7	CSALLRGTPSREQYF
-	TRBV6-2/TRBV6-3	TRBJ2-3	CASRRGPFRGRTDTQYF
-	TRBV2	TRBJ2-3	CASSPDLMRTDTQYF
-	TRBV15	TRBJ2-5	CATSGRDQETQYF
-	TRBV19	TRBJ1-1	CASSIAWTVPGAFF
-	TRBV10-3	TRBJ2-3	CAISPTGVTDTQYF
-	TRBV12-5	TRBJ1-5	CASGLGADQPQHF
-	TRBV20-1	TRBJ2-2	CSAAGGNTGELFF
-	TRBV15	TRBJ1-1	CATSSPSTGAATEAFF
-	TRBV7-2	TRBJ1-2	CAIPPSDGRLGGYTF
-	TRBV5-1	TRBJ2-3	CASSPPGAGGPTDTQYF
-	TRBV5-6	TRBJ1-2	CASGPKLPYGYTF
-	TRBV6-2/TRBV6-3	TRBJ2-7	CASNPRGGGIYEQYF
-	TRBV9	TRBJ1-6	CASSAGPVRGNSPLHF
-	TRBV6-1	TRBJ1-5	CASSESTAYSNQPQHF
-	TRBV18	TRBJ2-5	CASSPQGARETQYF
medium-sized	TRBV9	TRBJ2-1	CASSVEGTTSYNEQFF
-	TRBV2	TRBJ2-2	CASSPLAGTNTGELFF
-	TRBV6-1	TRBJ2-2	CASKGVTEETGELFF
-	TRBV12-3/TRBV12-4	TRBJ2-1	CASSFRGGTSVNEQFF
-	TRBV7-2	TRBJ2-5	CASSDSFGTQYF
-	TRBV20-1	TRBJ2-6	CSARDPNRVGANVLTF
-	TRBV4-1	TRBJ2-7	CASSQGGRGTSYEQYF
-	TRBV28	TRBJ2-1	CASSSGSRSPGQFF
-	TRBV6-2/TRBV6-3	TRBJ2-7	CASRTTGTSADEQYF
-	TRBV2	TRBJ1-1	CASREGGYTEAFF
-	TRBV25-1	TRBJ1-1	CASRATDREKDTEAFF
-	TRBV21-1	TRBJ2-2	CASSLNRGRTGELFF
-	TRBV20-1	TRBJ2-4	CSAPDMRGRAKNIQYF
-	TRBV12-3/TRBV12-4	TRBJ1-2	CASSLAGGAQSYGYTF
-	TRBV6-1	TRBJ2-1	CASSEQGEEQFF
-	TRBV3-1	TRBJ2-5	CASSARWGGGKKETQYF
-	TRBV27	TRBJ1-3	CASRSHGNTIYF
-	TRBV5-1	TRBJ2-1	CASSISGTSHNEQFF
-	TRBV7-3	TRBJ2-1	CASSPTQGAKVNEQFF
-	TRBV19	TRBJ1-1	CASSIGDRGATEAFF
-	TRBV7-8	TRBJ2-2	CARRGENTGELFF
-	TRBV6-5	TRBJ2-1	CASSYSIPGAIYNEQFF
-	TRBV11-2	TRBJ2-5	CASSLGVLRDYQETQYF
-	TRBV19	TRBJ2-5	CASSPGLAGGQETQYF
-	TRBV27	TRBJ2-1	CASSPRAGVYNEQFF
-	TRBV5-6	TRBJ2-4	CASSPGQGTGNIQYF
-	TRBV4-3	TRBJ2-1	CASSQGPTYNEQFF
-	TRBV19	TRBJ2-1	CASSMNRGLPSSYNEQFF
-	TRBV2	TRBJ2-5	CASSDRGGPQETQYF
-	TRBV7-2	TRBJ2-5	CASSLAGSRGETQYF
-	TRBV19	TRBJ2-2	CASSIDQGFTGELFF
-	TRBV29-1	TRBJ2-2	CSVASQTGELFF
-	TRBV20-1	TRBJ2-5	CSAREGRAGMKTQYF
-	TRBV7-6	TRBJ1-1	CASSLAGGLNTEAFF
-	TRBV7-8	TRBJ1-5	CASSLTVTGGESDQPQHF
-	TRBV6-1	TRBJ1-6	CASSRSTGTQNSPLHF
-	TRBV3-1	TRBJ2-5	CASSQVRAGDLQETQYF
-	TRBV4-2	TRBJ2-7	CASSQDRSVYPHRYF